The entry below gives a single T cell receptor (beta chain) sequence along with its context. CDR1 SEHNR and CDR2 FQNEAQ come from the germline V gene (reference sequence). The V end was cut by 1 base, the J end by 5 bases, with 10 bases between. The CDR3 extends over 14 amino acids. Study processing details: Nucleated cell counts were estimated from reference gene primer amplification. Only in-frame clones appear in the TCRdb table, and some are missing; sequencing was by immunoSEQ multiplex PCR. The V and J calls and clone size are taken from that table; D and trimming were inferred from the DNA. In the table there are 250,000 or so clones, roughly 89% of which are singletons. This specimen comes from a study of blood T cell repertoires in COVID-19. Across the whole study: Italy, Spain and the United States were the sources of the convalescent and acute COVID-19 samples. PBMCs, B-cell-depleted T cells, or T cells were the source of the cDNA or gDNA that made up the material.

The source material was peripheral blood. The source of this sequence is a middle-aged woman who had recovered from COVID-19. This sequence joins TRBV7-9 and TRBJ2-3; maybe TRBD2 (5 bases). In DNA, the CDR3 is TGTGCCAGCAGCTTAGACCGCCGGGGAGATACGCAGTATTTT. This encodes CASSLDRRGDTQYF.